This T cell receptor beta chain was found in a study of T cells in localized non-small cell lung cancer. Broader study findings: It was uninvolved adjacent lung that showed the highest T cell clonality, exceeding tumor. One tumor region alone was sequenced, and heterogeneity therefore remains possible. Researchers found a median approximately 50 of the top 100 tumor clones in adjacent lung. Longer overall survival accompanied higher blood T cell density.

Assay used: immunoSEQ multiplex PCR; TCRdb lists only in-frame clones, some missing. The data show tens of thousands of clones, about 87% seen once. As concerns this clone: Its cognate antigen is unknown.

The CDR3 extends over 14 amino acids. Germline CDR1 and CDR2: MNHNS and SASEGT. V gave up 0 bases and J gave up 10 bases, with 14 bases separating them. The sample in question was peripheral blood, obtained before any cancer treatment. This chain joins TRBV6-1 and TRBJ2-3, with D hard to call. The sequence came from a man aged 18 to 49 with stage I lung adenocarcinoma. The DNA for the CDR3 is TGTGCCAGCAGTGAAGCGCTTCAGAGTTTTGCGCAGTATTTT. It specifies CASSEALQSFAQYF.